This TCR beta chain stems from a study of persistence of HIV-infected CD4 T cells. The libraries were made with immunoSEQ version 4 in survey mode. Sequencing used immunoSEQ multiplex PCR; TCRdb keeps in-frame clones, though not all of them. The sample holds about 36,000 clones, more than 75% seen once. Overlapping HIV-1 Gag 15-mer peptides at 0.95 to 1 ug per peptide per mL were used. CD40L/CD69 double-negative CD45RO-high memory CD4+ T cells were collected. An approximately 17-hour stimulation of CD8-depleted PBMCs used anti-CD28/CD49d costimulation, CD40-blocking antibody and enfuvirtide. A remark on this clone: Its specificity is unknown.

Sequenced here: cultured CD4+ T cells from PBMCs, sampled from a patient who received antiretroviral therapy. The clonotype was recovered from an adult with HIV. The donor label of this sample is uncertain.

The chain's CDR3 is CASSRSPQGGYGYTF. CDR3 DNA: TGTGCCAGCAGCAGATCTCCACAGGGTGGCTATGGCTACACCTTC. The chain employs TRBV9 and TRBJ1-2, with D maybe TRBD1 (6 bases). Trimming removed 4 bases at V and 4 bases at J, with 17 bases between. The CDR3 runs 15 residues. The germline V gene encodes CDR1 SGDLS and CDR2 YYNGEE. Supplemented by reference TRBV9 and TRBJ1-2, the full variable domain reads DSGVTQTPKHLITATGQRVTLRCSPRSGDLSVYWYQQSLDQGLQFLIQYYNGEERAKGNILERFSAQQFPDLHSELNLSSLELGDSALYFCASSRSPQGGYGYTFGSGTRLTVV.